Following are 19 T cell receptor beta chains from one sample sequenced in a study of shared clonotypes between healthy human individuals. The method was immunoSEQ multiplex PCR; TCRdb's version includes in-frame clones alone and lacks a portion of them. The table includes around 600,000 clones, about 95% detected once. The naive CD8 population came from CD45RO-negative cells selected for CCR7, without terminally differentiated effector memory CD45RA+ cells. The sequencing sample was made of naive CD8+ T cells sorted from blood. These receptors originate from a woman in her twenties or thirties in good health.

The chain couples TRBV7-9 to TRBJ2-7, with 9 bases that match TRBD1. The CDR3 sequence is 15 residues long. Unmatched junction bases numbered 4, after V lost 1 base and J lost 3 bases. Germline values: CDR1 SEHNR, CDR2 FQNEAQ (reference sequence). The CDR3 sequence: CASSLELGQGYEQYF. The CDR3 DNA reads TGTGCCAGCAGCTTAGAACTGGGACAGGGCTACGAGCAGTACTTC. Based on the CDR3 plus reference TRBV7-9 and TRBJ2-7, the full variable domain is DTGVSQNPRHKITKRGQNVTFRCDPISEHNRLYWYRQTLGQGPEFLTYFQNEAQLEKSRLLSDRFSAERPKGSFSTLEIQRTEQGDSAMYLCASSLELGQGYEQYFGPGTRLTVT.

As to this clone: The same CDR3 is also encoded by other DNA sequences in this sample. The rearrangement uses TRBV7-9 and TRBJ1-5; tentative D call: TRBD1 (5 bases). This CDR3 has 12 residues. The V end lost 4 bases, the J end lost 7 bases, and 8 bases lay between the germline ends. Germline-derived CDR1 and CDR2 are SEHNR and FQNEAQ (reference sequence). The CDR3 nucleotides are TGTGCCAGCAGCTCTAGGGGCCAGCCCCAGCATTTT. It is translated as CASSSRGQPQHF.

CDR3 region: CASSQGPRDRGYEQYF. The CDR3 region has the DNA TGCGCCAGCAGCCAAGGCCCTCGGGACAGGGGGTACGAGCAGTACTTC. The chain is built from TRBV4-1 and TRBJ2-5, with TRBD1 identical over 11 bases. TRBJ2-7 explains the end of the DNA better; the J call may be wrong. Germline-derived CDR1 and CDR2 are MGHRA and YSYEKL. The CDR3 has 16 amino acids.

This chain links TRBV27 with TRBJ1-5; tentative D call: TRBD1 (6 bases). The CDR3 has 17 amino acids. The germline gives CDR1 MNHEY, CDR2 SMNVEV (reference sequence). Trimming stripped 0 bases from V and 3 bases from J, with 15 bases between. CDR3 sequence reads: CASSLSSGEDPNQPQHF. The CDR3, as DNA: TGTGCCAGCAGTTTATCGTCAGGGGAGGACCCCAATCAGCCCCAGCATTTT.

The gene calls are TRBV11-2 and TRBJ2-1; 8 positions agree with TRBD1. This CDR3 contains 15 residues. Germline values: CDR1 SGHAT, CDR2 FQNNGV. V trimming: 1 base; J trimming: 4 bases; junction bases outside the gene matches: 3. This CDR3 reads CASSLARGPYNEQFF. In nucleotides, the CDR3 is TGTGCCAGCAGCTTAGCCAGGGGGCCTTACAATGAGCAGTTCTTC.

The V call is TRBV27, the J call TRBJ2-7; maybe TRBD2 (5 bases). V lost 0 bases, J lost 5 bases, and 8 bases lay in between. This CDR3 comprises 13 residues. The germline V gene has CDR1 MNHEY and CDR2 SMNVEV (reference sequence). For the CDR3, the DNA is TGTGCCAGCAGTTTATCCGACTACGACGAGCAGTACTTC. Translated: CASSLSDYDEQYF.

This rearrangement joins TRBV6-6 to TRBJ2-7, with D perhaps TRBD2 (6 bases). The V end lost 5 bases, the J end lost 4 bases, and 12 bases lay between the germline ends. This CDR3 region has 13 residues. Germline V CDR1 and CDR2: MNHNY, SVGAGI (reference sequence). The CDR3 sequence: CASSDGSGYEQYF. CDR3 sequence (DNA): TGTGCCAGCAGTGACGGGAGTGGGTACGAGCAGTACTTC.

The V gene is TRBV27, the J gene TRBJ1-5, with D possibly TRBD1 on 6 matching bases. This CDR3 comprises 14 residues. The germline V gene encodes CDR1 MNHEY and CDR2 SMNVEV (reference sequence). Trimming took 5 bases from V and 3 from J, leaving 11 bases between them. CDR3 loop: CASSRDRINQPQHF. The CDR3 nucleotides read TGTGCCAGCAGTAGAGACAGGATCAATCAGCCCCAGCATTTT.

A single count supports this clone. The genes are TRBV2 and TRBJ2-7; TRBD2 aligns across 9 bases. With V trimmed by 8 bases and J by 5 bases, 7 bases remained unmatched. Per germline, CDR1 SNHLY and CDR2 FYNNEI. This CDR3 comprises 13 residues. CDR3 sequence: CASHPAGGHEQYF. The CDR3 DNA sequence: TGTGCCAGCCACCCAGCGGGAGGTCACGAGCAGTACTTC.

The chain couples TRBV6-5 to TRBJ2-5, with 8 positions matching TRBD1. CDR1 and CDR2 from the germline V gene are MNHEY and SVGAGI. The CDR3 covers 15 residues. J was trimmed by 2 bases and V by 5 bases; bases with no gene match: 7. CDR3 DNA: TGTGCCAGCAGTCCCCAGGGGGCGGTTCAAGAGACCCAGTACTTC. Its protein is CASSPQGAVQETQYF.

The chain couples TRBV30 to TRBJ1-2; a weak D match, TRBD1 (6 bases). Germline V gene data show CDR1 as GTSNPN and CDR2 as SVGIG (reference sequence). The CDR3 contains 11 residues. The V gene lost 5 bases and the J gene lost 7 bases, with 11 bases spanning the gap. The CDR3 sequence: CAWAGGIGYTF. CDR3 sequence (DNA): TGTGCCTGGGCCGGGGGCATTGGCTACACCTTC.

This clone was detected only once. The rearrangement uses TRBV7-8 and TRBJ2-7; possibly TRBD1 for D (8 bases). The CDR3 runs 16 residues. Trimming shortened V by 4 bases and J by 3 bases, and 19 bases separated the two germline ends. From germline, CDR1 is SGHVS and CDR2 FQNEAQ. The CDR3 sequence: CASSSPWTGRVYEQYF. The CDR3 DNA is TGTGCCAGCAGCTCGCCCTGGACAGGGAGGGTCTACGAGCAGTACTTC.

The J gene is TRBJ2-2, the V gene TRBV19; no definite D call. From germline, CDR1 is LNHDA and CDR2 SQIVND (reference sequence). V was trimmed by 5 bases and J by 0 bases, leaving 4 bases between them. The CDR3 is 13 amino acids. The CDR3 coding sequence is TGTGCCAGTAGTGCAACGAACACCGGGGAGCTGTTTTTT. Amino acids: CASSATNTGELFF. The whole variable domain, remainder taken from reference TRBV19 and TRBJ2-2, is DGGITQSPKYLFRKEGQNVTLSCEQNLNHDAMYWYRQDPGQGLRLIYYSQIVNDFQKGDIAEGYSVSREKKESFPLTVTSAQKNPTAFYLCASSATNTGELFFGEGSRLTVL.

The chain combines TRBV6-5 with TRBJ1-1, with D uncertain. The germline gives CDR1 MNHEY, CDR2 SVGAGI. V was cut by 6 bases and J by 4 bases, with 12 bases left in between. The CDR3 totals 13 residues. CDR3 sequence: CASSILLGTEAFF. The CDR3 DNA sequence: TGTGCCAGCAGCATACTCCTTGGCACTGAAGCTTTCTTT.

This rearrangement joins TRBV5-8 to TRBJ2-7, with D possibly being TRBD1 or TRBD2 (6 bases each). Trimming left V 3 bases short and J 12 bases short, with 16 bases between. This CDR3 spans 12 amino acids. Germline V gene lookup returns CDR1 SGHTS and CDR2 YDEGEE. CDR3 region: CASSWGANLGYF. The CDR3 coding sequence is TGTGCCAGCAGCTGGGGGGCCAACCTCGGGTACTTC.

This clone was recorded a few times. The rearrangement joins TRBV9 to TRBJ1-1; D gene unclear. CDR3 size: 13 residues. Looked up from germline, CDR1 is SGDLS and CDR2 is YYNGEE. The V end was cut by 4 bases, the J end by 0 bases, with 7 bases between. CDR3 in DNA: TGTGCCAGCAGCCCGTATCTGAACACTGAAGCTTTCTTT. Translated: CASSPYLNTEAFF.

The CDR3 DNA reads TGTGCCAGTAGTTATGGCGTCAGAGAATACGAGCAGTACTTC. It translates to CASSYGVREYEQYF. V usage is TRBV19 and J usage is TRBJ2-7; no firm D call. The CDR3 spans 14 residues. Germline V gene lookup returns CDR1 LNHDA and CDR2 SQIVND (reference sequence). V was clipped by 5 bases and J by 4 bases, with 15 bases between them. Together with reference TRBV19 and TRBJ2-7, the CDR3 gives the full variable domain: DGGITQSPKYLFRKEGQNVTLSCEQNLNHDAMYWYRQDPGQGLRLIYYSQIVNDFQKGDIAEGYSVSREKKESFPLTVTSAQKNPTAFYLCASSYGVREYEQYFGPGTRLTVT.

The CDR3 DNA reads as TGTGCCAGTAAAGAGTTACAGGGGATGAACACTGAAGCTTTCTTT. Translated, it gives CASKELQGMNTEAFF. The chain carries TRBV19 and TRBJ1-1; TRBD1 aligns across 7 bases. This CDR3 region has 15 residues. In germline, CDR1 is LNHDA, CDR2 SQIVND (reference sequence). V was pared by 7 bases and J by 0 bases, with 8 bases of the junction left unmatched.

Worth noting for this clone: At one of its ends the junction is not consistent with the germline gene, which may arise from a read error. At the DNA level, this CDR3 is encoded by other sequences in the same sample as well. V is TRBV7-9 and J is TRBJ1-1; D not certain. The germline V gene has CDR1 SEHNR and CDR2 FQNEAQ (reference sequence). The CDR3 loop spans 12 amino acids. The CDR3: CASSLAGTEAFF. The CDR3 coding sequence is TGTGCCAGCAGCCTAGCGGGCACTGAAGCTTTCTTT.